The 21 T cell receptor beta chains below all came from one sample that was sequenced in a study of CD8+CD57+ T cells in acquired aplastic anemia. Genomic DNA was employed as the template in profiling TCR beta VDJ and CDR3. TCRdb re-analysed the reads in MiXCR, keeping a single row per CDR3 protein. This table has roughly 93,000 distinct CDR3 sequences, about 66% appearing once. For sequencing, patients were chosen who had shown expansion of CD8+CD57+ cells by flow cytometry. Sequencing input: sorted CD4+, CD8+, or CD8+CD57+ T cells (not recorded which) from PBMCs. Receptors originate from a human donor with aplastic anemia.

The chain couples TRBV25-1 to TRBJ1-6; perhaps TRBD1 as D (5 bases). The CDR3 has 18 amino acids. V was shortened by 2 bases and J by 4 bases, with 18 bases between the two germline ends. CDR1 and CDR2 from the germline V gene are MGHDK and SYGVNS. The CDR3, as DNA: TGTGCCAGCAGTGAAGGGGTGGGGCGGCTTCGATATAATTCACCCCTCCACTTT. Residues: CASSEGVGRLRYNSPLHF.

The CDR3 loop is CASRRGQGARGYTF. CDR3 DNA sequence: TGTGCCAGCAGGAGAGGACAGGGGGCGCGAGGCTACACCTTC. The chain uses TRBV2 and TRBJ1-2; 11 nucleotides agree with TRBD1. In germline, CDR1 is SNHLY, CDR2 FYNNEI. V lost 6 bases to trimming and J lost 8 bases; unmatched junction nucleotides: 8. CDR3 length equals 14 residues.

The sample holds a few counts of this clonotype. This chain joins TRBV20-1 and TRBJ2-7; 13 nucleotides align to TRBD2. After removal of 5 bases from V and 5 bases from J, the junction contained 12 bases not matched to a gene. The CDR3 length is 16 residues. Germline V lookup: CDR1 DFQATT, CDR2 SNEGSKA (reference sequence). CDR3 protein: CSASGTSGKVGDEQYF. CDR3 bases: TGCAGTGCTTCCGGGACTAGCGGGAAGGTTGGGGACGAGCAGTACTTC.

The rearrangement uses TRBV19 and TRBJ1-1; the D is unclear. Trimming cost V 7 bases and J 3 bases, with 15 bases left between them. CDR3 length: 14 amino acids. Germline CDR1 and CDR2: LNHDA and SQIVND (reference sequence). DNA of the CDR3: TGTGCCAGTACCGTCAGTGCCGCCGACACTGAAGCTTTCTTT. The encoded protein is CASTVSAADTEAFF.

The chain employs TRBV2 and TRBJ2-1, with 7 bases lining up with TRBD2. Trimming cost V 5 bases and J 5 bases; bases outside gene matches: 9. The CDR3 has 15 residues. Germline V gene data show CDR1 as SNHLY and CDR2 as FYNNEI. CDR3 sequence: CASSLGREQNNEQFF. In nucleotides, the CDR3 is TGTGCCAGCAGTCTGGGGCGGGAGCAGAACAATGAGCAGTTCTTC.

This clonotype came up a few times. The chain carries TRBV20-1 and TRBJ2-7; D is unclear. Trimming removed 5 bases at V and 3 bases at J, with 11 bases between. The CDR3 extends over 12 amino acids. The V gene's germline CDR1 is DFQATT and CDR2 SNEGSKA (reference sequence). The CDR3 loop is CSAQRGSYEQYF. CDR3 in DNA: TGCAGTGCTCAAAGAGGAAGCTACGAGCAGTACTTC.

The chain has TRBV7-8 and TRBJ2-5; 11 nucleotides agree with TRBD1. V was clipped by 5 bases and J by 5 bases; unmatched bases: 7. Germline loops: CDR1 SGHVS, CDR2 FQNEAQ. The CDR3 contains 15 residues. CDR3 nucleotides: TGTGCCAGCAGCGCCCGGGACAGGGGGAGGGAGACCCAGTACTTC. Protein product: CASSARDRGRETQYF.

This clonotype was picked up one time. The chain is built from TRBV20-1 and TRBJ2-7, with D perhaps given as TRBD1 or TRBD2 (5 bases each). In germline, CDR1 is DFQATT, CDR2 SNEGSKA (reference sequence). Trimming removed 3 bases at V and 1 base at J, with 13 bases between. CDR3 length: 14 residues. CDR3 region: CSARDLGDSYEQYF. CDR3 coding DNA: TGCAGTGCTAGGGACTTGGGGGATTCCTACGAGCAGTACTTC.

V and J are TRBV9 and TRBJ2-2; a possible D gene is TRBD1 (5 bases). Trimming cost V 0 bases and J 0 bases, with 12 bases left between them. Germline CDR1 reads SGDLS; CDR2 reads YYNGEE. The CDR3 extends over 17 amino acids. DNA of the CDR3: TGTGCCAGCAGCGTAGCCTCACAGGACGCGAACACCGGGGAGCTGTTTTTT. Translation: CASSVASQDANTGELFF.

The chain links TRBV5-1 to TRBJ2-2; 9 bases match TRBD1. Per germline, CDR1 SGHRS and CDR2 YFSETQ. CDR3 length equals 16 residues. V dropped 3 bases and J dropped 4; count of bases not matched to a gene: 7. In DNA form, the CDR3 reads TGCGCCAGCAGCTGGACCCCACAGGGGGCCACCGGGGAGCTGTTTTTT. Translating it yields CASSWTPQGATGELFF.

The rearrangement uses TRBV11-1 and TRBJ2-3, with 9 bases lining up with TRBD1. Germline loops: CDR1 SGHAT, CDR2 FQDESV (reference sequence). The CDR3 sequence is 16 residues long. Germline trimming cut 2 bases from V and 4 bases from J; bases unmatched to any gene: 7. CDR3 nucleotide sequence: TGTGCCAGCAGCTTATACAACAGGGGGCTGGCAGATACGCAGTATTTT. Its protein product is CASSLYNRGLADTQYF.

This clonotype was seen more than once but under ten times. V usage is TRBV25-1 and J usage is TRBJ2-3, with 9 bases aligning to TRBD2. CDR1 MGHDK and CDR2 SYGVNS come from the germline V gene. The length of the CDR3 is 15 residues. With 3 bases clipped from V and 2 bases from J, the junction kept 3 bases outside the gene matches. The chain's CDR3 is CASSDQREATDTQYF. As DNA, the CDR3 is TGTGCCAGCAGTGATCAGCGGGAGGCCACAGATACGCAGTATTTT.

This clonotype is a singleton in its sample. This rearrangement joins TRBV15 to TRBJ1-6; D gene uncertain. The CDR3 extends over 12 amino acids. The V gene's germline CDR1 is LNHNV and CDR2 YYDKDF (reference sequence). V was pared by 5 bases and J by 12 bases, with 11 bases between. CDR3 in amino acids: CATSGPRLPLHF. As DNA, the CDR3 is TGTGCCACCAGCGGACCCCGGTTACCCCTCCACTTT. The variable domain in full, completed from reference TRBV15 and TRBJ1-6, reads DAMVIQNPRYQVTQFGKPVTLSCSQTLNHNVMYWYQQKSSQAPKLLFHYYDKDFNNEADTPDNFQSRRPNTSFCFLDIRSPGLGDTAMYLCATSGPRLPLHFGNGTRLTVT.

This clonotype was seen a handful of times. A junction end diverges from the germline sequence, so it may reflect a read error. The chain employs TRBV7-7 and TRBJ2-5, with TRBD1 matching over 7 bases. The CDR3 length is 13 residues. Germline V gene lookup returns CDR1 SSHAT and CDR2 FNYEAQ (reference sequence). The CDR3 DNA reads as TGTGCTAGCAGAGCTACAGGGGAAGAGACCCAGTACTTC. Protein sequence: CASRATGEETQYF.

This clonotype was seen only a few times. The chain has TRBV7-3 and TRBJ2-7; D not resolved. Trimming stripped 8 bases from V and 5 bases from J, with 16 bases between. Per germline, CDR1 SGHTA and CDR2 FQGTGA. The CDR3 has 13 amino acids. The CDR3 sequence: CASGPVASNEQYF. The CDR3 nucleotides read TGTGCCAGCGGACCGGTGGCTTCCAACGAGCAGTACTTC.

V usage is TRBV5-1 and J usage is TRBJ1-3; 8 bases are a match to TRBD1. The CDR3 contains 16 residues. Germline CDR1 is SGHRS and CDR2 is YFSETQ. V shed 0 bases, J shed 2 bases, and the junction held 4 bases outside the gene matches. In nucleotides, the CDR3 is TGCGCCAGCAGCTTGGAACAGGGGGTAGCTGGAAACACCATATATTTT. The encoded protein is CASSLEQGVAGNTIYF.

The V gene is TRBV5-6, the J gene TRBJ2-5; no firm D call. CDR1 SGHDT and CDR2 YYEEEE come from the germline V gene. The CDR3 runs to 14 residues. V lost 0 bases to trimming and J lost 2 bases, with 8 bases between them. The CDR3 is CASSLDARQETQYF. The DNA of the CDR3 is TGTGCCAGCAGCTTGGATGCAAGGCAAGAGACCCAGTACTTC.

The chain uses TRBV10-2 and TRBJ1-5; 12 bases map to TRBD1. CDR1 and CDR2 from the germline V gene are WSHSY and SAAADI. With 6 bases clipped from V and 7 bases from J, the junction kept 7 bases outside the gene matches. This CDR3 contains 15 residues. The CDR3, as DNA: TGCGCCAGCAGACTGGGGGGACAGGGGGCCCAGCCCCAGCATTTT. Amino acid sequence: CASRLGGQGAQPQHF.

J is TRBJ1-5 and V is TRBV19; 10 bases match TRBD1. The V gene's germline CDR1 is LNHDA and CDR2 SQIVND (reference sequence). The CDR3 is 15 residues long. V dropped 5 bases and J dropped 6; count of bases not matched to a gene: 7. This chain's CDR3 is CASSVTGGTGQPQHF. The CDR3, as DNA: TGTGCCAGTAGTGTGACAGGGGGCACGGGTCAGCCCCAGCATTTT.

This chain links TRBV2 with TRBJ2-5; perhaps TRBD2 as D (5 bases). This CDR3 region has 14 residues. Looked up from germline, CDR1 is SNHLY and CDR2 is FYNNEI. The germline V and J ends were trimmed by 4 bases and 5 bases, with 14 bases remaining between them. The CDR3 loop reads CASSATTRTETQYF. CDR3 sequence (DNA): TGTGCCAGCAGTGCCACCACTAGAACCGAGACCCAGTACTTC.

Only a few counts were recorded for this clonotype. The CDR3 loop reads CATSRAKDRGYEQYF. CDR3 coding DNA: TGTGCCACCAGCAGAGCGAAGGACAGGGGTTACGAGCAGTACTTC. The rearrangement links TRBV15 to TRBJ2-7; 9 bases align to TRBD1. The CDR3 runs 15 residues. Trimming at V came to 1 base and at J to 4 bases, leaving 5 bases not matched to a gene. The germline V gene has CDR1 LNHNV and CDR2 YYDKDF (reference sequence).